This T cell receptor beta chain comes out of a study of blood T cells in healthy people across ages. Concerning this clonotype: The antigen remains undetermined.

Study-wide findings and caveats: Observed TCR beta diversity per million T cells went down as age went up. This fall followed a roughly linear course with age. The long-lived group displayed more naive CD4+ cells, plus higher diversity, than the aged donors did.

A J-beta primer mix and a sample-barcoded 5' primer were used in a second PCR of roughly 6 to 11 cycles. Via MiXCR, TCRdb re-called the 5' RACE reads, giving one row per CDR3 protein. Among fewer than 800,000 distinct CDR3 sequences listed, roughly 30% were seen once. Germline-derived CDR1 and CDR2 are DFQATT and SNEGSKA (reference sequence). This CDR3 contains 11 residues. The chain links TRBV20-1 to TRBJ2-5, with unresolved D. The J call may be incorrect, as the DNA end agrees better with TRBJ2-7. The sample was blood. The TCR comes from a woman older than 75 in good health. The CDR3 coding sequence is TGCAGTGCTAGAGATCCCTACGAGCAGTACTTC. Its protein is CSARDPYEQYF.